A single sample is the source of the 6 T cell receptor beta chains below, sequenced in a study of metastatic and nonmetastatic thyroid tumors. TCRdb reanalyzed the PCR reads with MiXCR. The sample yields around 16,000 clones, around 24% seen once. Patients had received no treatment of any kind before thyroid surgery. Sequenced sample: tumor tissue. The receptor set was obtained from a male donor with papillary thyroid cancer or a benign thyroid nodule (not recorded which). Some clones in this sample may be carry-over from other donors' samples.

There are many counts of this clone. The genes are TRBV12-3 or TRBV12-4 and TRBJ1-2; 9 nucleotides agree with TRBD1. CDR3 length equals 15 residues. V was pared by 7 bases and J by 4 bases, with 10 bases of the junction left unmatched. The CDR3 sequence is CASTSGGQGFYGYTF. Here the CDR3 DNA reads TGTGCCAGCACCTCTGGGGGACAGGGCTTCTATGGCTACACCTTC.

J is TRBJ2-1 and V is TRBV4-2; 15 bases agree with TRBD2. The J segment lost 10 bases and the V segment lost 6 bases, leaving 7 bases of the junction unmatched. Germline CDR1 is LGHNA and CDR2 is YNFKEQ. The CDR3 loop spans 15 amino acids. DNA for the CDR3: TGTGCCAGCAGTCTTCCGGGACTAGCGGGGGGCGAGCAGTTCTTC. Its translation: CASSLPGLAGGEQFF.

This sequence joins TRBV11-2 and TRBJ2-1; 11 positions agree with TRBD1. The V segment lost 5 bases and the J segment 7 bases; nucleotides outside the gene matches: 7. CDR3 size: 15 residues. In germline, CDR1 is SGHAT, CDR2 FQNNGV. CDR3 residues: CASSPDRGLWNEQFF. CDR3 DNA sequence: TGTGCCAGCAGCCCGGACAGGGGGCTGTGGAATGAGCAGTTCTTC.

This clone was seen at least ten times. The chain has TRBV7-2 and TRBJ1-3; 9 bases are a match to TRBD1. The CDR3 runs to 18 residues. The trim removed 4 bases at V and 1 base at J, leaving 11 bases unmatched. Germline values: CDR1 SGHTA, CDR2 FQGNSA. For the CDR3, the DNA is TGTGCCAGCAGCTCACCCGGGACAGGGATGTTTTCTGGAAACACCATATATTTT. Translation gives CASSSPGTGMFSGNTIYF.

This clone showed up many times. This chain connects TRBV4-3 to TRBJ2-3; 12 positions match TRBD2. CDR1 and CDR2 (germline): LGHNA, YSLEER. The CDR3 covers 19 residues. V shed 4 bases and J 0 bases; nucleotides not matched to a gene: 11. The DNA for the CDR3 is TGCGCCAGCAGCCCCTTGACTAGCGGGAGCGGGGGTAGCACAGATACGCAGTATTTT. Protein: CASSPLTSGSGGSTDTQYF.

This clone was observed a few times. The chain carries TRBV6-1 and TRBJ2-7, with a weak D call TRBD2 (5 bases). The CDR3 consists of 11 residues. Germline lookup yields CDR1 MNHNS and CDR2 SASEGT. Deletions cut 6 bases from V and 3 bases from J, with 6 bases between. CDR3 sequence: CASSGDYEQYF. CDR3 DNA: TGTGCCAGCAGCGGGGACTACGAGCAGTACTTC.